Sequencing of this TCR beta chain was carried out in a study of T cells and copy number aberrations in small-cell lung cancer. Clones were sequenced by immunoSEQ multiplex PCR, and TCRdb holds only the in-frame ones, with some missing. This sample yields more than 9,000 clones, of which 60% to 80% are seen a single time; around a third belongs to the top ten. Germline V gene data show CDR1 as LGHNA and CDR2 as YNFKEQ. V lost 7 bases, J lost 7 bases, and 8 bases stayed unmatched. The CDR3 spans 15 residues. The sample was normal tissue next to the tumor. This TCR derives from a man aged 55-75 years with small cell lung cancer. This chain uses TRBV4-2 with TRBJ2-2; 11 bases align to TRBD2. CDR3 DNA: TGTGCCAGCAATTTAGCGGGAGGGCCCGTCGGGGAGCTGTTTTTT. As protein: CASNLAGGPVGELFF.